Sequencing of this T cell receptor beta chain was carried out in a study of blood T cell repertoires in COVID-19. Study at large: The study drew acute and convalescent COVID-19 samples from the United States, Italy and Spain. T cells, B-cell-depleted T cells, or PBMCs supplied cDNA or gDNA.

CDR1 SGHVS and CDR2 FQNEAQ come from the germline V gene. The CDR3 is made up of 13 amino acids. V was trimmed by 0 bases and J by 7 bases, leaving 6 bases between them. Sequencing used immunoSEQ multiplex PCR; TCRdb keeps in-frame clones, though not all of them. The data show 120,000 or so clones, with 80% to 90% seen just once and more than 5% held by the top ten. The rearrangement joins TRBV7-8 to TRBJ2-2; D not resolved. The sequencing input was peripheral blood. This clonotype originated in a man older than 75 with active or convalescent COVID-19. The CDR3 is CASSLAPVGELFF. The CDR3 DNA reads as TGTGCCAGCAGCTTAGCGCCAGTCGGGGAGCTGTTTTTT. Based on the CDR3 plus reference TRBV7-8 and TRBJ2-2, the full variable domain is GAGVSQSPRYKVAKRGQDVALRCDPISGHVSLFWYQQALGQGPEFLTYFQNEAQLDKSGLPSDRFFAERPEGSVSTLKIQRTQQEDSAVYLCASSLAPVGELFFGEGSRLTVL.